These T cell receptor beta chains were read from a single sample in a study of shared clonotypes between healthy human individuals. TCRdb keeps only in-frame clones here, not all; method: immunoSEQ multiplex PCR. This table has roughly 2,500,000 clones, 93% appearing once. Specimen: naive CD4+ T cells from PBMCs. Receptor source: a man between 18 and 29 years old in good health. Some clones in this sample may be carry-over from other donors' samples. CDR3s include the opening cysteine and the closing phenylalanine or tryptophan. Fields, in order: CDR3 length, J gene, clone size, V gene, D gene, CDR3 DNA, CDR3 protein. D genes are given only for firm matches. Size values are once, few and many counts, or a class for expanded clones, and some rows have none.

>14|TRBJ2-7|NA|TRBV7-9|NA
TGTGCCAGCAGCTTAGTGGGACAAATCAACGAGCAGTACTTC
CASSLVGQINEQYF
>13|TRBJ2-7|NA|TRBV29-1|NA
TGCAGCGTCGTCAACATAAACACGTACGAGCAGTACTTC
CSVVNINTYEQYF
>13|TRBJ1-1|NA|TRBV2|NA
TGTGCCAGCAGTGTGGGGTCGAACACTGAAGCTTTCTTT
CASSVGSNTEAFF
>15|TRBJ1-3|NA|TRBV18|NA
TGTGCCAGCTCACCGACGGGGGCTCGGGGAAACACCATATATTTT
CASSPTGARGNTIYF
>14|TRBJ1-4|NA|TRBV6-5|NA
TGTGCCAGCAGTTACGGAACAGTTAATGAAAAACTGTTTTTT
CASSYGTVNEKLFF
>17|TRBJ2-6|NA|TRBV5-1|NA
TGCGCCAGCAGCACCTCAGGGGGGGGCTCTGGGGCCAACGTCCTGACTTTC
CASSTSGGGSGANVLTF
>16|TRBJ2-2|NA|TRBV5-1|NA
TGCGCCAGCAGCTTTTGGCTAGCGACAAGCACCGGGGAGCTGTTTTTT
CASSFWLATSTGELFF
>14|TRBJ2-1|once|TRBV2|NA
TGTGCCAGCACCGAAGAGCGGGCCTACAATGAGCAGTTCTTC
CASTEERAYNEQFF
>15|TRBJ2-7|once|TRBV7-2|NA
TGTGCCAGCAGCTTAGTGACCGACGGGACCTACGAGCAGTACTTC
CASSLVTDGTYEQYF
>16|TRBJ2-1|NA|TRBV28|NA
TGTGCCAGCAGTCGGCCCATGGCCAGCTCCTACAATGAGCAGTTCTTC
CASSRPMASSYNEQFF
>15|TRBJ2-2|NA|TRBV11-2|NA
TGTGCCAGCAGCTTTATGCGAGGCGGCACCGGGGAGCTGTTTTTT
CASSFMRGGTGELFF
>12|TRBJ2-7|NA|TRBV29-1|NA
TGCAGCGTTCGAGGGGGAGGACGCGAGCAGTACTTC
CSVRGGGREQYF
>17|TRBJ1-2|NA|TRBV2|NA
TGTGCCAGCAGTACAAGCCGCGACAGAGCCTCTAACTATGGCTACACCTTC
CASSTSRDRASNYGYTF
>12|TRBJ2-5|NA|TRBV29-1|NA
TGCAGCGTTGCGAGCTACCAAGAGACCCAGTACTTC
CSVASYQETQYF
>14|TRBJ1-1|NA|TRBV5-4|TRBD1
TGTGCCAGCAGTATACAGGGGACGAACACTGAAGCTTTCTTT
CASSIQGTNTEAFF
>14|TRBJ2-5|NA|TRBV5-1|NA
TGCGCCAGCAGCTTTTTGGGGACTCAAGAGACCCAGTACTTC
CASSFLGTQETQYF
>16|TRBJ1-3|NA|TRBV28|TRBD1
TGTGCCAGCAGGGGACCGGGACAGCCCTCTGGAAACACCATATATTTT
CASRGPGQPSGNTIYF
>13|TRBJ2-3|NA|TRBV7-6|NA
TGTGCCAGCAGCTTAGTAGAACAAGATACGCAGTATTTT
CASSLVEQDTQYF
>13|TRBJ2-1|NA|TRBV2|NA
TGTGCCAGCAGGGGGGCTAGCTACAATGAGCAGTTCTTC
CASRGASYNEQFF
>13|TRBJ2-1|NA|TRBV13|NA
TGTGCCAGCAGCTTAGGGACATCCAATGAGCAGTTCTTC
CASSLGTSNEQFF
>15|TRBJ2-7|once|TRBV7-2|NA
TGTGCCAGCAGCTTAGCCATAAGGGGGGCCTACGAGCAGTACTTC
CASSLAIRGAYEQYF
>13|TRBJ2-7|once|TRBV5-1|TRBD1
TGCGCCAGCAGCGGACAGGGGTCTAGCGAGCAGTACTTC
CASSGQGSSEQYF
>16|TRBJ1-6|NA|TRBV7-8|TRBD1
TGTGCCAGCAGCTTAGGCCCCTCTAGACAGGGTTTCGCCCTCCACTTT
CASSLGPSRQGFALHF
>15|TRBJ2-3|once|TRBV27|TRBD1
TGTGCCAGCAGTGAGGACAGGGCGGGTACAGATACGCAGTATTTT
CASSEDRAGTDTQYF
>14|TRBJ2-7|NA|TRBV6-1|TRBD2
TGTGCCAGCGTAGCGGGGGCGAGCTCCTACGAGCAGTACTTC
CASVAGASSYEQYF
>15|TRBJ2-7|NA|TRBV10-3|NA
TGTGCCATCAGAGGGTCGGGGGCTAGTTCCTACGAGCAGTACTTC
CAIRGSGASSYEQYF
>14|TRBJ2-7|NA|TRBV5-4|NA
TGTGCCAGCACCCCGGACATGAGCTCCTACGAGCAGTACTTC
CASTPDMSSYEQYF
>14|TRBJ2-1|NA|TRBV10-3|NA
TGTGCCATCAGTGAACCGACAGGATTAAATGAGCAGTTCTTC
CAISEPTGLNEQFF
>13|TRBJ1-2|few|TRBV7-8|NA
TGTGCCAGCAGCTTAGGTCGGGAGGAAGGCTACACCTTC
CASSLGREEGYTF
>21|TRBJ2-6|NA|TRBV9|NA
TGTGCCAGCAGCGTATCGTGGGGAGGGGGCAGGGACGAGTCTGGGGCCAACGTCCTGACTTTC
CASSVSWGGGRDESGANVLTF
>13|TRBJ1-1|NA|TRBV7-9|NA
TGTGCCAGCAGCGCATTAGTGGACACTGAAGCTTTCTTT
CASSALVDTEAFF
>14|TRBJ1-1|NA|TRBV9|NA
TGTGCCAGCAGCCCCGCGGGGGGGGTAACTGAAGCTTTCTTT
CASSPAGGVTEAFF
>17|TRBJ2-2|once|TRBV7-9|TRBD2
TGTGCCAGCAGCCAAGCGGGACGATCGGCGAACACCGGGGAGCTGTTTTTT
CASSQAGRSANTGELFF
>14|TRBJ2-7|NA|TRBV5-1|NA
TGCGCCAGCAGCTTGAAGGACTCCCACTACGAGCAGTACTTC
CASSLKDSHYEQYF
>11|TRBJ2-7|NA|TRBV28|NA
TGTGCCAGCTCGCATCCCTACGAGCAGTACTTC
CASSHPYEQYF
>17|TRBJ1-1|NA|TRBV6-1|TRBD1
TGTGCCAGCAGTGCCTATGGGACAGGGGCCGATCCGACTGAAGCTTTCTTT
CASSAYGTGADPTEAFF
>14|TRBJ1-5|NA|TRBV5-1|NA
TGCGCCAGCAGCTGGGACACCCGCAATCAGCCCCAGCATTTT
CASSWDTRNQPQHF
>14|TRBJ2-3|NA|TRBV5-1|NA
TGCGCCAGCAGCTTGGGCCAGGGGGGAGATACGCAGTATTTT
CASSLGQGGDTQYF
>12|TRBJ1-5|NA|TRBV28|NA
TGTGCCAGCCAATTAGTAGGTCAGCCCCAGCATTTT
CASQLVGQPQHF
>15|TRBJ1-2|NA|TRBV19|NA
TGTGCCAGTAGTATAGCCGGGCGACGGCACTATGGCTACACCTTC
CASSIAGRRHYGYTF
>16|TRBJ1-1|NA|TRBV6-5|NA
TGTGCCAGCAGTTCGACACCCCAGCGGGGAGGGCCCGAAGCTTTCTTT
CASSSTPQRGGPEAFF
>14|TRBJ1-5|NA|TRBV9|NA
TGTGCCAGCTCCCGAGCAGGGAGCGATCAGCCCCAGCATTTT
CASSRAGSDQPQHF
>15|TRBJ1-2|NA|TRBV6-5|TRBD1
TGTGCCAGCAGTTACTCCCCTGACAGGGTTTGGGGCTACACCTTC
CASSYSPDRVWGYTF
>13|TRBJ2-7|NA|TRBV11-2|NA
TGTGCCAGCAGCCATTACTTGACCTCCGAGCAGTACTTC
CASSHYLTSEQYF
>15|TRBJ2-2|NA|TRBV7-2|NA
TGTGCCAGCAGCTTGGTGGCCCCGGGCACCGGGGAGCTGTTTTTT
CASSLVAPGTGELFF
>14|TRBJ1-1|once|TRBV27|TRBD1
TGTGCCAGCAGTTTCAGGGGGCTGCGCACTGAAGCTTTCTTT
CASSFRGLRTEAFF